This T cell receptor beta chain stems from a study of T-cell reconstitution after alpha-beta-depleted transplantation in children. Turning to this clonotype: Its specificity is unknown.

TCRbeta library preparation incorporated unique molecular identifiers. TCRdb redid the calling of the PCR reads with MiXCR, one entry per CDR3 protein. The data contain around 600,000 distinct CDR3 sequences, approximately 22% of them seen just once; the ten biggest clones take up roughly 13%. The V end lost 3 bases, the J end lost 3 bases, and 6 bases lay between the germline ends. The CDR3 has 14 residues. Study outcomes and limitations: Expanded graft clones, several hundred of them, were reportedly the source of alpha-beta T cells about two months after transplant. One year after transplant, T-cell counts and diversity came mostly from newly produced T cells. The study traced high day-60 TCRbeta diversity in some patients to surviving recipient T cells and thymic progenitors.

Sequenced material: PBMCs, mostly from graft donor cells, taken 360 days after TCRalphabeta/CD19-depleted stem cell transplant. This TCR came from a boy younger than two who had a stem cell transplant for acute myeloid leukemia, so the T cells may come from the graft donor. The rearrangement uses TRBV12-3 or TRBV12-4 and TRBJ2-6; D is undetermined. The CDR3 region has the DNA TGTGCCAGCAGTTTTGGGGATGGGGCCAACGTCCTGACTTTC. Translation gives CASSFGDGANVLTF.